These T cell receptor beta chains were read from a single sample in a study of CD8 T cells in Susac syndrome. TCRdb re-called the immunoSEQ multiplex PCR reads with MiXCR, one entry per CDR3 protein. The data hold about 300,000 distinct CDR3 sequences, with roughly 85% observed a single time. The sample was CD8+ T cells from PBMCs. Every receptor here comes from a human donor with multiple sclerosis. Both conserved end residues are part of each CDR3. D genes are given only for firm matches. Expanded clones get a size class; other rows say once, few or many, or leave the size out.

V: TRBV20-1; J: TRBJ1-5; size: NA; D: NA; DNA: TGCAGTGCTAGAGATGGCGGTCCCCAGCATTTT; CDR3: CSARDGGPQHF
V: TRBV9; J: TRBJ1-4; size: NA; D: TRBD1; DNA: TGTGCCAGCAGCATTAAGGACAGGGAGGGGACTAATGAAAAACTGTTTTTT; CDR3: CASSIKDREGTNEKLFF
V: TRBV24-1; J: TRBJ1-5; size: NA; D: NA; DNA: TGTGCCACCAGTGAATATAATCAGCCCCAGCATTTT; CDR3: CATSEYNQPQHF
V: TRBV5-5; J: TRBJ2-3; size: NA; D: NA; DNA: TGTGCCAGCAGCTTGTACATCTCTAGCACAGATACGCAGTATTTT; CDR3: CASSLYISSTDTQYF
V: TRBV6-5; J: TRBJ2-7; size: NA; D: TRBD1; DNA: TGTGCCAGCAGTTACTCCGGGACAGGGGAAGTTGACGAGCAGTACTTC; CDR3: CASSYSGTGEVDEQYF
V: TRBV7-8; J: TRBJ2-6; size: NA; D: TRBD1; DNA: TGTGCCAGCAGCTTCTCCGACAGGGGCTCTGGGGCCAACGTCCTGACTTTC; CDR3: CASSFSDRGSGANVLTF
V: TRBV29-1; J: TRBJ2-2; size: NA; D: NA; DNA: TGCAGCGTTGGATTTTCCGGGGAGCTGTTTTTT; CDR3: CSVGFSGELFF
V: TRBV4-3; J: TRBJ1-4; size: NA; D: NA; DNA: TGCGCCAGCAGCCAAGATGGGGTACAGGGCAATGAAAAACTGTTTTTT; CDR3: CASSQDGVQGNEKLFF
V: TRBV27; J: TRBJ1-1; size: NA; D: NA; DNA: TGTGCCAGCAGTTTAATTGGGCAGGTGGACACTGAAGCTTTCTTT; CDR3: CASSLIGQVDTEAFF
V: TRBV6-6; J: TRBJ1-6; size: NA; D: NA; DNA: TGTGCCAGCAGTTATTTGACGGTCTATTCACCCCTCCACTTT; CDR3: CASSYLTVYSPLHF
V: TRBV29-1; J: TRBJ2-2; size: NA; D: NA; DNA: TGCAGCGTTGAGTGGGATTTCGGATCCGGGGAGCTGTTTTTT; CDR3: CSVEWDFGSGELFF
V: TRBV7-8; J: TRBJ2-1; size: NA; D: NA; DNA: TGTGCCAGCAGCTTTGGGGACAACAATGAGCAGTTCTTC; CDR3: CASSFGDNNEQFF
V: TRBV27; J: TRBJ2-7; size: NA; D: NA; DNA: TGTGCCAGCAGTCAAGGCGGGGCCTCCTACGAGCAGTACTTC; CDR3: CASSQGGASYEQYF
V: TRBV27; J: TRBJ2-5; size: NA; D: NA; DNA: TGTGCCAGCAGTTCGATCCCTGGTACCCAGTACTTC; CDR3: CASSSIPGTQYF
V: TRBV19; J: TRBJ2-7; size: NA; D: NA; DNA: TGTGCCAGTAGTACCATCGGAGAGCAGTACTTC; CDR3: CASSTIGEQYF
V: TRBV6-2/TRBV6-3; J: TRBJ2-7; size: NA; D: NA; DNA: TGTGCCAGCAGTTATTATCTAGGGAACTCCTACGAGCAGTACTTC; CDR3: CASSYYLGNSYEQYF
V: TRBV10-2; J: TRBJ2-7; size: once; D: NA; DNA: TGCGCCAGCAGTGAGCCTCCTCTATACGAGCAGTACTTC; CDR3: CASSEPPLYEQYF
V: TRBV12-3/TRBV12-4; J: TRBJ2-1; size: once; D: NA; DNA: TGTGCCAGCTCCCCCCGTACTAGCAGGTTCCCAAACTACAATGAGCAGTTCTTC; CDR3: CASSPRTSRFPNYNEQFF
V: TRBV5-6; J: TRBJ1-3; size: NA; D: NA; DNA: TGTGCCAGCAGCCTCCCGGGTGGGAGTGAGAGGATCGGCTCTGGAAACACCATATATTTT; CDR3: CASSLPGGSERIGSGNTIYF
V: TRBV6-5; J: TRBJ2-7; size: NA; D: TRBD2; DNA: TGTGCCAGCAGTTACACGGGGGGGGCGGGCGAGCAGTACTTC; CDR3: CASSYTGGAGEQYF
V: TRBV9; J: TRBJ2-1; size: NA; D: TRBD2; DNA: TGTGCCAGCAGCGTAGATGGGACTAGCGGGGCACAGGTCTTC; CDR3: CASSVDGTSGAQVF
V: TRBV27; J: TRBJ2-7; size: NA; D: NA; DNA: TGTGCCAGCGGGGACACCGATCCCTACGAGCAGTACTTC; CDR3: CASGDTDPYEQYF
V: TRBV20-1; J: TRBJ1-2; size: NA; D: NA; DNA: TGCAGTGCTCCCTGGACGGGCTATGGCTACACCTTC; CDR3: CSAPWTGYGYTF
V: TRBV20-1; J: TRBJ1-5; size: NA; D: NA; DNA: TGCAGTGCTTCGGACAGCCCGGCGGGCAATCAGCCCCAGCATTTT; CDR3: CSASDSPAGNQPQHF
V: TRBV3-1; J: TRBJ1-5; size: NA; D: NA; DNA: TGTGCCAGCAGCCTGGGACACCATAGCAATCAGCCCCAGCATTTT; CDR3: CASSLGHHSNQPQHF
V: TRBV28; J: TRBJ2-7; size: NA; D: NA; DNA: TGTGCCAGCAGTTTCTTCGGTGAGCAGTACTTC; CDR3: CASSFFGEQYF
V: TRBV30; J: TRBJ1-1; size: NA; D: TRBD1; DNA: TGTGCCTCCCCGGGGGACAGGTTGAACACTGAAGCTTTCTTT; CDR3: CASPGDRLNTEAFF
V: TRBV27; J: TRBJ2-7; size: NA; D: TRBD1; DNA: TGTGCCAGCAGTCTACTGACAGGGGAGTACGAGCAGTACTTC; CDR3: CASSLLTGEYEQYF
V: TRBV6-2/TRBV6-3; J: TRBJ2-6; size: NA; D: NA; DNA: TGTGCCAGCACCCCGGGACTTAGCCGCTTTGTAGGGGCCAACGTCCTGACTTTC; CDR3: CASTPGLSRFVGANVLTF
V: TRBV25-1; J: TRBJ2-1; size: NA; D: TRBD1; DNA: TGTGCCAGCAGTGAGACAGGGGAGAGCTCCTACAATGAGCAGTTCTTC; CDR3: CASSETGESSYNEQFF
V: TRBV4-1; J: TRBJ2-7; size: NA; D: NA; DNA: TGCGCCAGCAGCCAAGGACTTTTGGGCGGGGACGAGCAGTACTTC; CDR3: CASSQGLLGGDEQYF
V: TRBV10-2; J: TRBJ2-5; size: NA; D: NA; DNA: TGCGCCAGCAGTGAGTCTCTCCCGGAGCAAGAGACCCAGTACTTC; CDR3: CASSESLPEQETQYF
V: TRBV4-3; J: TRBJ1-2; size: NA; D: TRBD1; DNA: TGCGCCAGCAGCCAAGATCCGGGACAGGACCTGCCTGGCTATGGCTACACCTTC; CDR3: CASSQDPGQDLPGYGYTF
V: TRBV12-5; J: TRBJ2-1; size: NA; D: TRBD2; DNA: TGTGCTAGTGGTTTGCCCACACTGACTAGCGGGAGCGAAACTGAGCAGTTCTTC; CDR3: CASGLPTLTSGSETEQFF
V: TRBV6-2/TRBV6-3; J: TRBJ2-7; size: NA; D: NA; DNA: TGTGCCAGCAGTTTCGGACTGGGGTCCTACGAGCAGTACTTC; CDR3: CASSFGLGSYEQYF
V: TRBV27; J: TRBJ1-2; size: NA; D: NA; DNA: TGTGCCAGCAGTTTATCCCTGCCGGGGGCGGGAGGCTACACCTTC; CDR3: CASSLSLPGAGGYTF
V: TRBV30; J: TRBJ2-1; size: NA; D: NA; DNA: TGTGCCTGGAGTGTTCAGGCAGGGGCTTACAATGAGCAGTTCTTC; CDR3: CAWSVQAGAYNEQFF
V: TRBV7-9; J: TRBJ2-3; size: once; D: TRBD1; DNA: TGTGCCAGCAGCGGGCGGACAGGGGGTATTTCGTCAGATACGCAGTATTTT; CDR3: CASSGRTGGISSDTQYF
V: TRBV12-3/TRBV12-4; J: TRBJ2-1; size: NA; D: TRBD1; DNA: TGTGCCAGCAGTCCCTTCAGGGGGTTCTCCTACAATGAGCAGTTCTTC; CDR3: CASSPFRGFSYNEQFF
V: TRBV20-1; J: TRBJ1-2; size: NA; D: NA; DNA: TGCAGTGCTAGAGCAAAGCTACAACAGGGCTTCTATGGCTACACCTTC; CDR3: CSARAKLQQGFYGYTF
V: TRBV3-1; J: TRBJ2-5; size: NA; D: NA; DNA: TGTGCCAGCAGGTCGGCAGTACAAGAGACCCAGTACTTC; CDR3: CASRSAVQETQYF
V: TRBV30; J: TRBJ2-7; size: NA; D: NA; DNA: TGTGCCTGGACCTCCTGGGGCGCAGGCGAGCAGTACTTC; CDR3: CAWTSWGAGEQYF
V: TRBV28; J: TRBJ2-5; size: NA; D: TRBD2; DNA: TGTGCCAGCAATGTCCGACCTCTAGCGGCGTACCAAGAGACCCAGTACTTC; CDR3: CASNVRPLAAYQETQYF
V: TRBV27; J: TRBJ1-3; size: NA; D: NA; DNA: TGTGCCAGCAGTTTACAGCGTTCATCTGGAAACACCATATATTTT; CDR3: CASSLQRSSGNTIYF
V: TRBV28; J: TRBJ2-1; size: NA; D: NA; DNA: TGTGCCAGCACCTCAGCGCTCAGCTCCTACAATGAGCAGTTCTTC; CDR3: CASTSALSSYNEQFF
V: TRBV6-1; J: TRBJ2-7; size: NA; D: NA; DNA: TGTGCCAGCACCCGTGGAGCCTACGAGCAGTACTTC; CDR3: CASTRGAYEQYF
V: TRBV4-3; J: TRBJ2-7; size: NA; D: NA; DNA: TGCGCCAGCAGCCAAGAGGGTGGGGGCTCCTACGAGCAGTACTTC; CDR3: CASSQEGGGSYEQYF
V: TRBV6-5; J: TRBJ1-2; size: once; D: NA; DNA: TGTGCCAGCAGTTACTCAGACGAGGGCTCACGATACTATGGCTACACCTTC; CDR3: CASSYSDEGSRYYGYTF
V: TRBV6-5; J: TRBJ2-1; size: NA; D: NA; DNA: TGTGCCAGCAGTTACACCCTTTACAATGAGCAGTTCTTC; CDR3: CASSYTLYNEQFF